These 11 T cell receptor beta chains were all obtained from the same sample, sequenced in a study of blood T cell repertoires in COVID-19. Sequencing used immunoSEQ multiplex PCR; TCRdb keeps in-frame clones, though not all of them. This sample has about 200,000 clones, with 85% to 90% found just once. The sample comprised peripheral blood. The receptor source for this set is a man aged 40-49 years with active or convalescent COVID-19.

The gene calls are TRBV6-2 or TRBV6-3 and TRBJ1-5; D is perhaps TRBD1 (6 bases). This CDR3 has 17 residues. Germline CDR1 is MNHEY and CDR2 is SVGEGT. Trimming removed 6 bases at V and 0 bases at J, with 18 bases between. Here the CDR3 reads CASSPPTGGNSNQPQHF. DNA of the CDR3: TGTGCCAGCAGCCCACCCACGGGGGGCAATAGCAATCAGCCCCAGCATTTT.

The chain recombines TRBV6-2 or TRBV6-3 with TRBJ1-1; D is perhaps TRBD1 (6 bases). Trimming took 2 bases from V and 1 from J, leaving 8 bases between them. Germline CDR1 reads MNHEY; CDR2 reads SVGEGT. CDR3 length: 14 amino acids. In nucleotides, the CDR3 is TGTGCCAGCAGTTACGGGGGGGCGAACACTGAAGCTTTCTTT. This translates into CASSYGGANTEAFF.

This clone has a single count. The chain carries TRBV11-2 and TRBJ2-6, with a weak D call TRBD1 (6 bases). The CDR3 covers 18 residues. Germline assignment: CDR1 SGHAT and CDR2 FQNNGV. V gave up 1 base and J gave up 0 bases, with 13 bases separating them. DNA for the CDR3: TGTGCCAGCAGCTTAGGAGACAGGTTTAGCTCTGGGGCCAACGTCCTGACTTTC. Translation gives CASSLGDRFSSGANVLTF. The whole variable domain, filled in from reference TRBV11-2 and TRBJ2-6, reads EAGVAQSPRYKIIEKRQSVAFWCNPISGHATLYWYQQILGQGPKLLIQFQNNGVVDDSQLPKDRFSAERLKGVDSTLKIQPAKLEDSAVYLCASSLGDRFSSGANVLTFGAGSRLTVL.

The CDR3 spells CASSLVGAQIHTDTQYF. In DNA, the CDR3 is TGTGCCAGCAGCTTAGTTGGTGCACAGATACACACAGATACGCAGTATTTT. The V call is TRBV7-8, the J call TRBJ2-3, with D unresolved. V was cut by 1 base and J by 2 bases, with 16 bases left in between. CDR3 length equals 17 residues. Germline V lookup: CDR1 SGHVS, CDR2 FQNEAQ.

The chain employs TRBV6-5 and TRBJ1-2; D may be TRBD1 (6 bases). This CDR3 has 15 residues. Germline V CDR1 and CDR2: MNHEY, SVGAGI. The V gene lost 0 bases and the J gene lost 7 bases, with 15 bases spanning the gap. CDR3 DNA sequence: TGTGCCAGCAGTTACTCCATTCAGGGGATTAGTGGCTACACCTTC. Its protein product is CASSYSIQGISGYTF.

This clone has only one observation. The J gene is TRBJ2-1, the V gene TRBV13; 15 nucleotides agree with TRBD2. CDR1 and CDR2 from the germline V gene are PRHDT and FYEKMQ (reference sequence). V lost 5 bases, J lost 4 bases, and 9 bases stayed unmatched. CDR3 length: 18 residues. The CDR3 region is CASSLPRGLAGGYNEQFF. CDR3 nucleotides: TGTGCCAGCAGCCTCCCTAGAGGACTAGCGGGAGGGTACAATGAGCAGTTCTTC.

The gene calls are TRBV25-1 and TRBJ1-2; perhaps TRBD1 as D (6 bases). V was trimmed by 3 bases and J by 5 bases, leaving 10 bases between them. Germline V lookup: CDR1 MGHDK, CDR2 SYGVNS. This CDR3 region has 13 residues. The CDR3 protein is CASSDGGQYGYTF. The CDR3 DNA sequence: TGTGCCAGCAGTGACGGGGGGCAATATGGCTACACCTTC.

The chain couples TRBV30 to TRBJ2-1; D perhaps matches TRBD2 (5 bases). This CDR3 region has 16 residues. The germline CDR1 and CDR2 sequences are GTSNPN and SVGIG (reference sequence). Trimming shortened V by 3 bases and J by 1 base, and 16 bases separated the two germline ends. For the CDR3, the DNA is TGTGCCTGGAGGAGGGAGACTCGAATTTCCTACAATGAGCAGTTCTTC. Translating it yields CAWRRETRISYNEQFF.

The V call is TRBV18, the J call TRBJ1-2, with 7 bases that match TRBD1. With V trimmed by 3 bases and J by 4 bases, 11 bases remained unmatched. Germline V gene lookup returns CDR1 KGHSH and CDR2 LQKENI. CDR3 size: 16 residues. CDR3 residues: CASSPDQRDSSYGYTF. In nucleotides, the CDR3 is TGTGCCAGCTCACCCGATCAGAGGGACAGCTCCTATGGCTACACCTTC.

This CDR3 reads CASSAQGADGYTF. The CDR3, as DNA: TGTGCCAGCAGCGCTCAGGGGGCAGATGGCTACACCTTC. The V and J genes are TRBV7-2 and TRBJ1-2, with 8 bases fitting TRBD1. The CDR3 has 13 residues. Germline CDR1 is SGHTA and CDR2 is FQGNSA. Germline trimming cut 5 bases from V and 6 bases from J; bases unmatched to any gene: 5.

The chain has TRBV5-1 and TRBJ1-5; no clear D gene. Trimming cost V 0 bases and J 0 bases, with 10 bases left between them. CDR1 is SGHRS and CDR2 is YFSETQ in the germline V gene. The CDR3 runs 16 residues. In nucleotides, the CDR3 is TGCGCCAGCAGCTTGGCCGGGGTATTTAGCAATCAGCCCCAGCATTTT. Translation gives CASSLAGVFSNQPQHF.